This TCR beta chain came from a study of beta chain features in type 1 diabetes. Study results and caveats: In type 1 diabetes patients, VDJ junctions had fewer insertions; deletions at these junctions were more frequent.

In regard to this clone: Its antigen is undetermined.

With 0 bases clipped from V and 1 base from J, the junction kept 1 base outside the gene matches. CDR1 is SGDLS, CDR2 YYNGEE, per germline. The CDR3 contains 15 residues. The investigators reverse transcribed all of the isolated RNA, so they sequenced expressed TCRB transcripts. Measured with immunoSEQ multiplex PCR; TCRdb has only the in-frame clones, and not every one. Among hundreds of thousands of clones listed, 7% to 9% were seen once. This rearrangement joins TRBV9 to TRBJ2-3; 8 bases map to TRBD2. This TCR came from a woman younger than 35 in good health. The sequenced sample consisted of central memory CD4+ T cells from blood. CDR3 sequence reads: CASSVDSGGTDTQYF. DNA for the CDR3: TGTGCCAGCAGCGTAGATAGCGGGGGCACAGATACGCAGTATTTT.